The present T cell receptor (beta chain) was sequenced within a study of blood T cell repertoires in COVID-19. In the study's own analysis: Amplification from reference gene primers served as the basis for estimated nucleated cell counts. Here immunoSEQ multiplex PCR was the method, and the copy in TCRdb shows in-frame clones only, minus some. The DNA was the basis for D and trimming; V, J and clone size are from that table. Of roughly 190,000 clones in the sample, approximately 80% were seen once. This clone was observed a handful of times. Looked up from germline, CDR1 is MGHDK and CDR2 is SYGVNS. Trimming cost V 4 bases and J 2 bases, with 10 bases left between them. This CDR3 contains 14 residues.

The chain employs TRBV25-1 and TRBJ2-3; the D gene is possibly TRBD2 (6 bases). The sequencing sample was made of peripheral blood. The TCR comes from a woman in her fifties or sixties with acute or convalescent COVID-19. CDR3 protein: CASSVGRDTDTQYF. The CDR3 region has the DNA TGTGCCAGCAGTGTTGGGCGGGACACAGATACGCAGTATTTT.